A selection of T cell receptor beta chains follows, all from one sample in a study of human thymus T cells. Repertoires were generated with immunoSEQ multiplex PCR, while TCRdb's copy carries only in-frame clones and drops some. Among some 78,000 clones listed, 96% were seen once. Material: thymus tissue. These receptor sequences come from a boy under three years old with a congenital heart defect but otherwise immunologically healthy. CDR3s leave out the opening cysteine and the closing phenylalanine or tryptophan. The order of the fields is J gene, V gene, CDR3 protein.

TRBJ2-1	TRBV7-2	ASSLQEDREINEQF
TRBJ2-2	TRBV4-1	ASSHQEGGRGELF
TRBJ2-7	TRBV10-2	ASRRRMAGGSYEQY
TRBJ2-1	TRBV7-6	ASSPRGGLARTNEQF
TRBJ1-3	TRBV5-6	ASSLAIPRGTFGNTIY
TRBJ1-5	TRBV7-8	ASSPIVAGDPNQPQH
TRBJ2-5	TRBV28	ASSYGLDRKETQY
TRBJ2-3	TRBV27	ASSLGGIVVDTQY
TRBJ2-7	TRBV2	ASQKGFYERY
TRBJ2-1	TRBV7-9	AAQSWAYNEQF
TRBJ2-7	TRBV9	ASSIRDSYHEQY
TRBJ2-7	TRBV9	ASGREGRREQY
TRBJ2-3	TRBV5-6	ASSWKGQTTDTQY
TRBJ2-7	TRBV28	ASSSGHPYEQY
TRBJ2-7	TRBV5-1	ASSPTTGRTGGGEQY
TRBJ2-1	TRBV11-2	ASSSTGTPNEQF
TRBJ2-5	TRBV7-2	ASSFRHGETQY
TRBJ2-6	TRBV28	ASSLWGQGTNPSGANVLT
TRBJ2-3	TRBV21-1	ASRTSPSTDTQY
TRBJ1-1	TRBV14	ASSQESRRPVRSGRTEAF
TRBJ1-1	TRBV6-1	ASSESPMNTEAF
TRBJ2-3	TRBV7-9	ASSLNPDTEGNYTQY
TRBJ2-3	TRBV4-3	ASSQDKGGYTDTQY